This TCR beta chain stems from a study of T cells after somatic rescue of genetic block. V was clipped by 6 bases and J by 3 bases; unmatched bases: 11. Germline assignment: CDR1 SNHLY and CDR2 FYNNEI. The CDR3 length is 15 residues. Sequencing was performed with immunoSEQ multiplex PCR; in TCRdb, only in-frame clones are kept and a portion is missing. Of approximately 100,000 clones in the sample, just under 90% were seen once. The TCR comes from a woman between 18 and 30 years old. Source material: peripheral blood mononuclear cells (PBMCs). J is TRBJ2-7 and V is TRBV2; TRBD2 matches at 7 bases. The CDR3 DNA sequence: TGTGCCAGCAGGGCCAGTCCGGGGGGTTACTACGAGCAGTACTTC. It specifies CASRASPGGYYEQYF. Combining the CDR3 with reference TRBV2 and TRBJ2-7 gives the whole variable domain EPEVTQTPSHQVTQMGQEVILRCVPISNHLYFYWYRQILGQKVEFLVSFYNNEISEKSEIFDDQFSVERPDGSNFTLKIRSTKLEDSAMYFCASRASPGGYYEQYFGPGTRLTVT.